These 25 T cell receptor beta chains were sequenced from one sample in a study of blood T cell repertoires in COVID-19. Method: immunoSEQ multiplex PCR; TCRdb's copy keeps in-frame clones and lacks some. The sample has about 87,000 clones; around 86% are singletons. The sequenced sample was peripheral blood. The receptors derive from a woman older than 75 with acute or convalescent COVID-19.

J is TRBJ2-1 and V is TRBV7-3; the match to TRBD1 covers 7 bases. The CDR3 has 14 residues. CDR1 and CDR2 (germline): SGHTA, FQGTGA. V was clipped by 5 bases and J by 9 bases; unmatched bases: 10. The CDR3 coding sequence is TGTGCCAGCAGCCCGAATGACAGGGTAGGTGAGCAGTTCTTC. Protein: CASSPNDRVGEQFF.

The genes are TRBV7-2 and TRBJ2-2; D may be TRBD2 (6 bases). The CDR3 contains 14 residues. Looked up from germline, CDR1 is SGHTA and CDR2 is FQGNSA. V was pared by 3 bases and J by 4 bases, with 9 bases between. CDR3 loop: CASSFERVTGELFF. The CDR3 DNA follows: TGTGCCAGCAGCTTCGAGCGGGTCACCGGGGAGCTGTTTTTT.

This chain uses TRBV5-6 with TRBJ2-5; D call uncertain. Trimming left V 0 bases short and J 5 bases short, with 8 bases between. This CDR3 has 13 residues. In germline, CDR1 is SGHDT, CDR2 YYEEEE. In DNA form, the CDR3 reads TGTGCCAGCAGCTTGGACTCGCGTGAGACCCAGTACTTC. Its translation: CASSLDSRETQYF.

V gene TRBV30 combines with J gene TRBJ2-5; a possible D gene is TRBD1 (6 bases). This CDR3 contains 13 residues. Deletions cut 3 bases from V and 7 bases from J, with 15 bases between. Germline V gene lookup returns CDR1 GTSNPN and CDR2 SVGIG (reference sequence). The CDR3 spells CAWSEQGAVTQYF. The CDR3 nucleotides read TGTGCCTGGAGCGAACAGGGAGCGGTGACCCAGTACTTC.

J is TRBJ2-5 and V is TRBV7-9, with D possibly being TRBD2 (5 bases). Germline assignment: CDR1 SEHNR and CDR2 FQNEAQ (reference sequence). This CDR3 is built from 14 residues. Trimming took 0 bases from V and 5 from J, leaving 10 bases between them. The CDR3 DNA sequence: TGTGCCAGCAGCTTAGCACAGCTAGCCGAGACCCAGTACTTC. Its translation: CASSLAQLAETQYF. The variable domain in full, completed from reference TRBV7-9 and TRBJ2-5, reads DTGVSQNPRHKITKRGQNVTFRCDPISEHNRLYWYRQTLGQGPEFLTYFQNEAQLEKSRLLSDRFSAERPKGSFSTLEIQRTEQGDSAMYLCASSLAQLAETQYFGPGTRLLVL.

V gene TRBV6-2 or TRBV6-3 combines with J gene TRBJ1-5; TRBD1 might be the D (6 bases). Germline CDR1 and CDR2: MNHEY and SVGEGT. With 5 bases removed from V and 3 bases from J, the gap between germline ends came to 11 bases. This CDR3 contains 14 residues. The CDR3 region has the DNA TGTGCCAGCAGTCCGCAGGGGCACAATCAGCCCCAGCATTTT. Its protein is CASSPQGHNQPQHF.

The chain has TRBV9 and TRBJ1-1, with TRBD1 matching 7 bases. CDR1 is SGDLS, CDR2 YYNGEE, per germline. The CDR3 has 15 residues. Trimming at V came to 4 bases and at J to 4 bases, leaving 10 bases not matched to a gene. CDR3 DNA sequence: TGTGCCAGCAGCCCAGACATAGACAGGGCCACTGAAGCTTTCTTT. Its protein is CASSPDIDRATEAFF.

The chain joins TRBV3-1 (or the pseudogene TRBV3-2) to TRBJ1-2, with TRBD1 matching 8 bases. The junction had 5 bases not matched to a gene; V was cut back by 4 bases and J by 1 base. The CDR3 loop spans 15 amino acids. From germline, CDR1 is LGHDT and CDR2 YNNKEL (reference sequence). CDR3 in DNA: TGTGCCAGCAGCCTGACAGGGGTGTTTAACTATGGCTACACCTTC. This gives the protein CASSLTGVFNYGYTF.

As for this clone: Other DNA sequences in the sample encode the same CDR3. The gene calls are TRBV19 and TRBJ1-1, with TRBD1 matching over 8 bases. Germline V gene sequence: CDR1 LNHDA, CDR2 SQIVND (reference sequence). There are 14 residues in the CDR3. J was trimmed by 4 bases and V by 3 bases; bases with no gene match: 4. The CDR3 nucleotides are TGTGCCAGTAGTATTCAGGGGGCCGGCACTGAAGCTTTCTTT. It codes for CASSIQGAGTEAFF. The entire variable domain, with the rest obtained from reference TRBV19 and TRBJ1-1, is as follows: DGGITQSPKYLFRKEGQNVTLSCEQNLNHDAMYWYRQDPGQGLRLIYYSQIVNDFQKGDIAEGYSVSREKKESFPLTVTSAQKNPTAFYLCASSIQGAGTEAFFGQGTRLTVV.

This clone was observed once. The chain joins TRBV2 to TRBJ2-2; possibly TRBD2 for D (5 bases). Trimming stripped 2 bases from V and 6 bases from J, with 7 bases between. The length of the CDR3 is 13 residues. The germline CDR1 and CDR2 sequences are SNHLY and FYNNEI. DNA for the CDR3: TGTGCCAGCAGTGAATTGGGAGCCGGGGAGCTGTTTTTT. Protein: CASSELGAGELFF.

The chain is built from TRBV4-2 and TRBJ2-7; 8 bases are a match to TRBD1. This CDR3 comprises 20 residues. Trimming took 1 base from V and 3 from J; bases not matched to a gene: 20. CDR1 LGHNA and CDR2 YNFKEQ come from the germline V gene. The CDR3 sequence: CASSQAYPGQADSRNYEQYF. CDR3 in DNA: TGTGCCAGCAGCCAAGCCTATCCGGGACAGGCGGACTCGAGAAACTACGAGCAGTACTTC.

The V gene is TRBV11-2, the J gene TRBJ1-6; no firm D call. The CDR3 covers 14 residues. The germline V gene has CDR1 SGHAT and CDR2 FQNNGV. With 1 base removed from V and 6 bases from J, the gap between germline ends came to 7 bases. This chain's CDR3 is CASSLVEFNSPLHF. CDR3 nucleotide sequence: TGTGCCAGCAGCTTAGTTGAGTTTAATTCACCCCTCCACTTT.

The rearrangement joins TRBV7-2 to TRBJ1-1; the D gene is possibly TRBD1 (5 bases). This CDR3 has 13 amino acids. Trimming left V 4 bases short and J 3 bases short, with 9 bases between. CDR1 is SGHTA and CDR2 is FQGNSA in the germline V gene. CDR3 in amino acids: CASSWGGYTEAFF. CDR3 DNA sequence: TGTGCCAGCAGCTGGGGGGGGTACACTGAAGCTTTCTTT.

The chain links TRBV30 to TRBJ1-4; tentatively, D is TRBD1 (5 bases). The V end lost 0 bases, the J end lost 8 bases, and 13 bases lay between the germline ends. The CDR3 extends over 14 amino acids. Germline V gives CDR1 GTSNPN, CDR2 SVGIG (reference sequence). The CDR3 here is CAWSVQAGKEKLFF. For the CDR3, the DNA is TGTGCCTGGAGTGTACAGGCAGGGAAAGAAAAACTGTTTTTT.

The chain links TRBV27 to TRBJ2-1, with TRBD1 identical over 7 bases. This CDR3 comprises 12 residues. From germline, CDR1 is MNHEY and CDR2 SMNVEV (reference sequence). Losses at the gene ends were 3 bases for V and 12 bases for J; bases not matched to a gene: 5. CDR3 coding DNA: TGTGCCAGCAGTTTTCGACAGGGAGCGCAGTTCTTC. This translates into CASSFRQGAQFF.

DNA of the CDR3: TGTGCCAGCAGCGTGACAGGGGGCTTCTACGAGCAGTACTTC. Amino acids: CASSVTGGFYEQYF. This chain links TRBV7-3 with TRBJ2-7; 10 positions agree with TRBD1. V shed 5 bases and J 3 bases; nucleotides not matched to a gene: 4. This CDR3 spans 14 amino acids. Per germline, CDR1 SGHTA and CDR2 FQGTGA.

This rearrangement joins TRBV5-1 to TRBJ2-3; 10 bases map to TRBD1. The germline gives CDR1 SGHRS, CDR2 YFSETQ. V was clipped by 4 bases and J by 0 bases; unmatched bases: 11. This CDR3 comprises 18 residues. CDR3 protein: CASSPPGTGVPSTDTQYF. CDR3 nucleotide sequence: TGCGCCAGCAGCCCCCCAGGGACAGGGGTACCTAGCACAGATACGCAGTATTTT.

V gene TRBV2 combines with J gene TRBJ2-1; 7 nucleotides align to TRBD2. J was trimmed by 9 bases and V by 5 bases; bases with no gene match: 7. The length of the CDR3 is 13 residues. Germline CDR1 reads SNHLY; CDR2 reads FYNNEI. Here the CDR3 reads CASSSGNKGEQFF. CDR3 nucleotides: TGTGCCAGCAGTAGCGGGAATAAAGGTGAGCAGTTCTTC.

The V gene is TRBV5-1, the J gene TRBJ2-7, with D perhaps matching TRBD2 (5 bases). Trimming removed 4 bases from V and 2 bases from J, with 13 bases in between. CDR1 is SGHRS and CDR2 is YFSETQ in the germline V gene. The CDR3 loop spans 14 amino acids. In DNA form, the CDR3 reads TGCGCCAGCAGCATGGACGGAGGTCCCTACGAGCAGTACTTC. Its translation: CASSMDGGPYEQYF. Looking up the rest from reference TRBV5-1 and TRBJ2-7 gives the full variable domain: KAGVTQTPRYLIKTRGQQVTLSCSPISGHRSVSWYQQTPGQGLQFLFEYFSETQRNKGNFPGRFSGRQFSNSRSEMNVSTLELGDSALYLCASSMDGGPYEQYFGPGTRLTVT.

This clone turned up a few times. This rearrangement joins TRBV5-1 to TRBJ1-2; D is ambiguous. Germline V gene lookup returns CDR1 SGHRS and CDR2 YFSETQ. V was trimmed by 2 bases and J by 3 bases, leaving 5 bases between them. The CDR3 sequence is 12 residues long. The CDR3 DNA sequence: TGCGCCAGCAGCTTCCGGGACTATGGCTACACCTTC. Its protein is CASSFRDYGYTF.

This chain joins TRBV6-6 and TRBJ1-1; D might be TRBD1 (5 bases). The CDR3 consists of 15 residues. Per the germline V gene, CDR1 is MNHNY and CDR2 is SVGAGI (reference sequence). Trimming left V 6 bases short and J 0 bases short, with 14 bases between. CDR3 sequence: CASSQGAQVNTEAFF. The CDR3 DNA follows: TGTGCCAGCAGCCAAGGGGCACAGGTGAACACTGAAGCTTTCTTT.

The V and J genes are TRBV18 and TRBJ2-7; D might be TRBD2 (6 bases). CDR3 length: 14 residues. The germline V and J ends were trimmed by 1 base and 2 bases, with 9 bases remaining between them. The germline V gene encodes CDR1 KGHSH and CDR2 LQKENI. For the CDR3, the DNA is TGTGCCAGCTCACCACTAGCGGAGGCCTACGAGCAGTACTTC. Encoded protein: CASSPLAEAYEQYF.

The chain joins TRBV6-5 to TRBJ1-2; 7 nucleotides line up with TRBD1. V lost 0 bases to trimming and J lost 1 base; unmatched junction nucleotides: 2. The CDR3 is 15 amino acids. CDR1 is MNHEY and CDR2 is SVGAGI in the germline V gene. In nucleotides, the CDR3 is TGTGCCAGCAGTTACTCGCACAGGGGTAACTATGGCTACACCTTC. This translates into CASSYSHRGNYGYTF.

This chain links TRBV6-2 or TRBV6-3 with TRBJ2-1; 10 bases are a match to TRBD2. CDR1 is MNHEY and CDR2 is SVGEGT in the germline V gene. The CDR3 contains 15 residues. The junction had 9 bases not matched to a gene; V was cut back by 6 bases and J by 7 bases. For the CDR3, the DNA is TGTGCCAGCAGCCGCCTAGCGGGAGAACGTAATGAGCAGTTCTTC. Its protein is CASSRLAGERNEQFF.

The chain carries TRBV5-5 and TRBJ2-7, with 10 bases aligning to TRBD2. The germline CDR1 and CDR2 sequences are SGHKS and YYEKEE (reference sequence). CDR3 size: 15 residues. The V gene end was trimmed by 0 bases and the J gene end by 0 bases; junction bases not matched to a gene: 0. In nucleotides, the CDR3 is TGTGCCAGCAGCTTGGCTAGCGGGAGCTCCTACGAGCAGTACTTC. It translates to CASSLASGSSYEQYF.